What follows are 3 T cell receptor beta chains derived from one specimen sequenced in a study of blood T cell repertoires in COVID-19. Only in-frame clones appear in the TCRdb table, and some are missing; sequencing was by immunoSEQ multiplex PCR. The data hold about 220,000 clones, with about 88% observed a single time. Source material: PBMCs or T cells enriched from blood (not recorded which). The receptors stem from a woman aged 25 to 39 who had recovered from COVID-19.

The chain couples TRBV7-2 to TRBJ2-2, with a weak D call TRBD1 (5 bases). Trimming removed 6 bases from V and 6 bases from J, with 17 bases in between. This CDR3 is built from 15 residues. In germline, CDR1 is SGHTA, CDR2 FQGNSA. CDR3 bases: TGTGCCAGCAGTCTGTCAGTCCCAGGGTCCGGGGAGCTGTTTTTT. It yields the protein CASSLSVPGSGELFF.

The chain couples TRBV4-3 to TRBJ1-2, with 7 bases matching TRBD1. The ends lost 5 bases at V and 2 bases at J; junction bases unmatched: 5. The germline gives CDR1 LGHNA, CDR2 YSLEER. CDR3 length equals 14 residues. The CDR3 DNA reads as TGCGCCAGCAGCTCGGGACAGCTAAACTATGGCTACACCTTC. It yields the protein CASSSGQLNYGYTF.

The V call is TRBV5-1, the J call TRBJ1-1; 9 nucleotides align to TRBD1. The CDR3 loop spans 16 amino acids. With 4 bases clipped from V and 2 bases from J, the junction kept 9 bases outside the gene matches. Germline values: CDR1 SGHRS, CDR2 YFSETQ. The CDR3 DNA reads TGCGCCAGCAGCATTGGACAGGGGAGGGAAAACACTGAAGCTTTCTTT. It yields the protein CASSIGQGRENTEAFF.